The 18 T cell receptor beta chains below all came from one sample that was sequenced in a study of T cells in Graves' hyperthyroidism and ophthalmopathy. It was RNA transcripts that yielded the amplified TCR beta CDR3 regions. TCR CDR3 regions were first amplified by RT-PCR with HTBI primers. TCRdb reprocessed the multiplex PCR reads via MiXCR and lists one record per CDR3 protein. The data hold approximately 400,000 distinct CDR3 sequences, with around 13% observed a single time. Material for sequencing was blood. These receptors all come from a woman in her 30s with Graves' ophthalmopathy.

This clonotype was picked up a small number of times. A read error may produce the germline difference seen at one junction end. V and J are TRBV7-2 and TRBJ2-2; D may be TRBD1 (6 bases). CDR1 and CDR2 (germline): SGHTA, FQGNSA. The CDR3 is 14 residues long. The CDR3 here is CASTLQGVSGELFF. The CDR3 DNA sequence: TGTGCCAGCACCTTACAGGGAGTGTCCGGGGAGCTGTTTTTT.

This clonotype was picked up many times. V gene TRBV20-1 combines with J gene TRBJ1-1; possible D gene TRBD1, 5 bases. The CDR3 totals 14 residues. Germline values: CDR1 DFQATT, CDR2 SNEGSKA (reference sequence). With 7 bases removed from V and 4 bases from J, the gap between germline ends came to 19 bases. CDR3 nucleotides: TGCAGTGTCAGAGGTCCCAGGGATGGCACTGAAGCTTTCTTT. Amino acid sequence: CSVRGPRDGTEAFF.

This clonotype was detected only a few times. In DNA form, the CDR3 reads TGTGCTAGTGGTCCGGGTGGTAGCGGGGTGGAGCAGTACTTC. Its protein is CASGPGGSGVEQYF. V gene TRBV12-5 combines with J gene TRBJ2-7; TRBD2 aligns across 8 bases. Trimming at V came to 5 bases and at J to 7 bases, leaving 10 bases not matched to a gene. Germline values: CDR1 LGHNT, CDR2 FRNRAP. The CDR3 is 14 amino acids.

The chain has TRBV14 and TRBJ2-5; 10 bases map to TRBD2. Germline V CDR1 and CDR2: SGHDN, FVKESK. V gave up 1 base and J gave up 5 bases; unmatched junction bases: 10. The CDR3 length is 17 residues. CDR3 amino acids: CASSQGYLLAGKETQYF. CDR3 nucleotide sequence: TGTGCCAGCAGCCAAGGTTATCTACTAGCGGGGAAGGAGACCCAGTACTTC.

At least ten counts were recorded for this clonotype. The chain carries TRBV28 and TRBJ2-5, with 7 nucleotides matching TRBD2. CDR1 and CDR2 from the germline V gene are MDHEN and SYDVKM. The CDR3 length is 16 residues. V gave up 6 bases and J gave up 5 bases; unmatched junction bases: 15. CDR3 DNA: TGTGCCAGCAGACTCGGGGGAGGGATGGTGTGGGAGACCCAGTACTTC. It encodes CASRLGGGMVWETQYF. The complete variable domain, with remaining parts taken from reference TRBV28 and TRBJ2-5, reads DVKVTQSSRYLVKRTGEKVFLECVQDMDHENMFWYRQDPGLGLRLIYFSYDVKMKEKGDIPEGYSVSREKKERFSLILESASTNQTSMYLCASRLGGGMVWETQYFGPGTRLLVL.

The sample holds many counts of this clonotype. This rearrangement joins TRBV29-1 to TRBJ1-2; no reliable D call. Germline CDR1 and CDR2: SQVTM and ANQGSEA. V was trimmed by 3 bases and J by 2 bases, leaving 13 bases between them. The CDR3 extends over 14 amino acids. The CDR3 spells CSVDSATENYGYTF. CDR3 bases: TGCAGCGTTGATAGCGCTACAGAGAACTATGGCTACACCTTC.

CDR3 protein: CASSFGGGANVLTF. CDR3 nucleotides: TGTGCCAGCAGTTTTGGGGGGGGGGCCAACGTCCTGACTTTC. V usage is TRBV28 and J usage is TRBJ2-6, with TRBD2 as a possible D gene (6 bases). Trimming cost V 3 bases and J 4 bases, with 7 bases left between them. The germline gives CDR1 MDHEN, CDR2 SYDVKM. This CDR3 spans 14 amino acids.

The chain joins TRBV5-1 to TRBJ1-6, with 7 bases that match TRBD1. The CDR3 loop spans 17 amino acids. With V trimmed by 4 bases and J by 14 bases, 21 bases remained unmatched. The V gene's germline CDR1 is SGHRS and CDR2 YFSETQ. The chain's CDR3 is CASSTDPGQTLTGTLHF. The CDR3 nucleotides read TGCGCCAGCAGCACCGATCCGGGACAGACCCTTACCGGGACCCTCCACTTT.

This clonotype was recorded many times. Germline is not matched at one junction end, which may reflect a read error. The V call is TRBV20-1, the J call TRBJ1-5, with TRBD1 as a possible D gene (6 bases). The CDR3 sequence is 15 residues long. Per germline, CDR1 DFQATT and CDR2 SNEGSKA (reference sequence). In nucleotides, the CDR3 is TGCAGTGCCAGAGGGCCGGGGGCTAGCAATCAGCCCCAGCATTTT. As protein: CSARGPGASNQPQHF.

This clonotype was found a few times. The chain recombines TRBV27 with TRBJ2-1; no reliable D call. V shed 3 bases and J shed 0 bases, with 9 bases lying between them. This CDR3 contains 15 residues. Looked up from germline, CDR1 is MNHEY and CDR2 is SMNVEV (reference sequence). The CDR3 region has the DNA TGTGCCAGCAGTTTCTCCATTTACTCCTACAATGAGCAGTTCTTC. Translated: CASSFSIYSYNEQFF.

This clonotype was observed many times. The chain joins TRBV7-9 to TRBJ2-5; D not certain. The CDR3 covers 11 residues. The germline V and J ends were trimmed by 4 bases and 6 bases, with 6 bases remaining between them. Germline V CDR1 and CDR2: SEHNR, FQNEAQ (reference sequence). The CDR3 region is CASSSGQTQYF. CDR3 DNA: TGTGCCAGCAGCTCAGGCCAGACCCAGTACTTC.

This clonotype was recorded at least ten times. This chain uses TRBV20-1 with TRBJ2-5; D possibly corresponds to TRBD2 (6 bases). Between the trimmed V and J ends, which lost 2 bases and 1 base, there was a span of 11 bases. CDR3 length: 14 residues. The germline V gene has CDR1 DFQATT and CDR2 SNEGSKA (reference sequence). The CDR3 loop is CSARNGEAQETQYF. In DNA, the CDR3 is TGCAGTGCTAGAAACGGGGAGGCCCAAGAGACCCAGTACTTC.

In this sample, this clonotype turned up a few times. The genes are TRBV19 and TRBJ2-7; 9 positions match TRBD1. The junction had 4 bases not matched to a gene; V was cut back by 3 bases and J by 4 bases. In germline, CDR1 is LNHDA, CDR2 SQIVND (reference sequence). The CDR3 totals 14 residues. The CDR3 DNA follows: TGTGCCAGTAGTATCGGACAGGGGTTGTACGAGCAGTACTTC. Translating gives CASSIGQGLYEQYF.

This clonotype was counted ten times or more. The chain has TRBV7-3 and TRBJ1-1; D unresolved. CDR3 length equals 16 residues. The germline V gene has CDR1 SGHTA and CDR2 FQGTGA. Trimming stripped 5 bases from V and 2 bases from J, with 18 bases between. The DNA of the CDR3 is TGTGCCAGCAGCGAGACGGGCTGGAAGAAAAACACTGAAGCTTTCTTT. Residues: CASSETGWKKNTEAFF.

This clonotype was observed many times. The CDR3 sequence: CASSPTAGQGVQPQHF. Here the CDR3 DNA reads TGTGCCAGCTCCCCGACCGCGGGACAGGGAGTTCAGCCCCAGCATTTT. The chain couples TRBV18 to TRBJ1-5; 9 bases map to TRBD1. The CDR3 length is 16 residues. Unmatched junction bases numbered 12, after V lost 6 bases and J lost 6 bases. From germline, CDR1 is KGHSH and CDR2 LQKENI.

Only a few counts were recorded for this clonotype. The V call is TRBV6-1, the J call TRBJ1-1; unclear D gene. Germline loops: CDR1 MNHNS, CDR2 SASEGT. The CDR3 sequence is 17 residues long. The V and J ends lost 0 bases and 0 bases respectively, with 14 bases between them. CDR3 in amino acids: CASSEAPVAGLNTEAFF. As DNA, the CDR3 is TGTGCCAGCAGTGAAGCCCCCGTAGCAGGCTTGAACACTGAAGCTTTCTTT.

This clonotype showed up many times. The chain couples TRBV20-1 to TRBJ1-5; 10 positions agree with TRBD1. Trimming cost V 5 bases and J 4 bases; bases outside gene matches: 5. Germline CDR1 DFQATT, CDR2 SNEGSKA (reference sequence). The CDR3 runs to 14 residues. The CDR3 DNA follows: TGCAGTGCTGGGGGACAGGGGATAAATCAGCCCCAGCATTTT. Protein product: CSAGGQGINQPQHF.

This clonotype was detected many times. The J gene is TRBJ1-4, the V gene TRBV28; D possibly corresponds to TRBD1 (5 bases). Germline V lookup: CDR1 MDHEN, CDR2 SYDVKM. Trimming pared 2 bases from V and 1 base from J, leaving 17 bases between. The CDR3 consists of 18 residues. The CDR3 region has the DNA TGTGCCAGCAGTTTACCTCTCACACGACAGAGAACTAATGAAAAACTGTTTTTT. This translates into CASSLPLTRQRTNEKLFF.